This entry is about one TCR beta chain. The entry originates in a study of blood T cell repertoires in COVID-19. Background on the study: Some COVID-19 samples were acute and others convalescent; all came from the United States, Italy and Spain.

Germline lookup yields CDR1 SNHLY and CDR2 FYNNEI. The V gene lost 3 bases and the J gene lost 4 bases, with 15 bases spanning the gap. The CDR3 runs 15 residues. Some clones are missing from TCRdb's copy, which holds only in-frame ones; the method was immunoSEQ multiplex PCR. The sample has 35,000 to 50,000 clones, roughly nine tenths seen once. Sequencing was performed on peripheral blood. The chain links TRBV2 to TRBJ1-2; D is unresolved. This TCR came from a man aged 65 to 79 with active COVID-19. The DNA of the CDR3 is TGTGCCAGCAGTGATTCTGAGGCAAAGGTCTATGGCTACACCTTC. Protein product: CASSDSEAKVYGYTF.